These T cell receptor beta chains were read from a single sample in a study of shared clonotypes between healthy human individuals. Repertoires were generated with immunoSEQ multiplex PCR, while TCRdb's copy carries only in-frame clones and drops some. The data show about 690,000 clones, with 90% seen just once and approximately 35% held by the top ten. Sample: memory CD8+ T cells from PBMCs. These receptor sequences come from a man aged 18 to 29 in good health. Some clones in this sample may be carry-over from other donors' samples. CDR3s include the opening cysteine and the closing phenylalanine or tryptophan. The order of the fields is V gene, J gene, CDR3 length, clone size, CDR3 protein. Size is omitted from some rows. Given values are once, few, many or a class for expanded clones.

>TRBV30|TRBJ2-7|13|once
CAWGLGNSYEQYF
>TRBV9|-|13|-
CASSVGVSYEQYF
>TRBV6-5|TRBJ2-3|13|-
CASSYVRADTQYF
>TRBV6-5|TRBJ2-7|13|-
CASMRADGDEQYF
>TRBV6-1|TRBJ1-4|14|-
CATGGLWRTEKLFF
>TRBV7-8|TRBJ2-2|14|-
CASSLPPESGELFF
>TRBV28|TRBJ2-5|18|-
CASRVRLAAFGVEETQYF
>TRBV27|TRBJ2-7|15|-
CASSYVAGAIYEQYF
>TRBV9|TRBJ1-3|16|-
CASSVEEGLGGNTIYF
>TRBV4-1|TRBJ2-4|14|-
CASGHGLAKNIQYF
>TRBV11-2|TRBJ2-1|15|-
CASSLEAGPTREQFF
>TRBV11-2|TRBJ2-6|18|-
CASSFTGSLLPGANVLTF
>TRBV5-4|TRBJ1-2|16|-
CASSLFGTGANYGYTF
>TRBV28|TRBJ1-2|11|-
CASSNWEGYTF
>TRBV27|TRBJ2-1|15|-
CASSPGLAGGYEQFF
>TRBV29-1|TRBJ2-1|13|-
CSVPRGAHNEQFF
>TRBV30|TRBJ2-1|15|-
CAWSVEGGDYNEQFF
>TRBV27|TRBJ2-7|13|-
CASIGGTSYEQYF
>TRBV9|TRBJ2-1|15|-
CASSVVGRLSNEQFF
>TRBV28|TRBJ1-2|15|-
CASSFRPGPIYGYTF
>TRBV11-2|TRBJ2-1|18|-
CASSLGGFRGVSYNEQFF
>TRBV4-2|TRBJ2-7|17|-
CASSQVRRDRESYEQYF
>TRBV7-8|TRBJ2-7|15|-
CASSPRDRGSYEQYF
>TRBV28|TRBJ2-7|12|-
CASSLFTYEQYF
>TRBV18|TRBJ2-1|13|-
CASSRYRGNEQFF
>TRBV4-3|TRBJ2-1|18|-
CASSQVRLTSGAPGEQFF
>TRBV6-6|TRBJ1-1|14|-
CASSYYPEGREAFF
>TRBV28|TRBJ1-2|19|-
CASSTTTLLRQHIVYGYTF
>TRBV13|TRBJ2-1|15|-
CASSSRLAPYNEQFF
>TRBV6-5|TRBJ2-7|15|-
CASILSPGLVYEQYF
>TRBV29-1|TRBJ1-1|14|few
CSVRDIARDTEAFF
>TRBV5-1|TRBJ1-4|17|-
CASSLRPGTAHNEKLFF
>TRBV29-1|TRBJ2-7|11|-
CSVEVFYEQYF
>TRBV27|TRBJ1-2|15|-
CASSPERGPDYGYTF
>TRBV6-5|TRBJ2-7|16|-
CASSYSTGEVPYEQYF
>TRBV5-1|TRBJ2-1|16|-
CASSLVESGSYNEQFF
>TRBV29-1|TRBJ2-1|15|once
CSVEFRTQFPDEQFF
>TRBV27|-|16|few
CASSSPLGTSTYEQYF
>TRBV6-5|TRBJ2-3|14|-
CASRGMASTDTQYF
>TRBV9|TRBJ1-1|14|-
CASSPRGGNTEAFF
>TRBV2|TRBJ2-7|12|-
CASSEITSEQYF
>TRBV27|TRBJ1-1|14|many
CASAYGWRYTEAFF
>TRBV13|TRBJ2-7|15|once
CASSSPGTGLYEQYF
>TRBV27|TRBJ2-1|16|-
CASSPIPGQGAAEQFF
>TRBV7-9|TRBJ2-7|12|-
CASSQQGAEQYF
>TRBV27|-|14|-
CASSVDGRSYEQYF
>TRBV11-2|TRBJ2-1|16|once
CASSLGLAGSYNEQFF
>TRBV6-1|TRBJ2-1|16|-
CASSARTSGRADEQFF
>TRBV4-2|TRBJ1-5|13|-
CASSQDGRQPQHF
>TRBV6-1|TRBJ2-7|16|-
CASSEAQGTESYEQYF
>TRBV28|TRBJ1-5|14|-
CASSLRGNQQPQHF
>TRBV5-6|TRBJ2-6|15|many
CASSQNWVGANVLTF
>TRBV25-1|TRBJ2-3|14|-
CASSEYRNVDTQYF
>TRBV6-5|TRBJ1-1|13|-
CASNPSLRSEAFF
>TRBV28|TRBJ1-1|13|-
CASRESGDTEAFF
>TRBV4-1|TRBJ2-7|15|once
CASSPFVGAAYEQYF
>TRBV9|TRBJ2-2|14|-
CASSPGGGTGELFF
>TRBV4-3|TRBJ2-3|22|-
CASSQEVRDRRKAGALTDTQYF
>TRBV28|TRBJ2-7|14|-
CASSFLDSSYEQYF